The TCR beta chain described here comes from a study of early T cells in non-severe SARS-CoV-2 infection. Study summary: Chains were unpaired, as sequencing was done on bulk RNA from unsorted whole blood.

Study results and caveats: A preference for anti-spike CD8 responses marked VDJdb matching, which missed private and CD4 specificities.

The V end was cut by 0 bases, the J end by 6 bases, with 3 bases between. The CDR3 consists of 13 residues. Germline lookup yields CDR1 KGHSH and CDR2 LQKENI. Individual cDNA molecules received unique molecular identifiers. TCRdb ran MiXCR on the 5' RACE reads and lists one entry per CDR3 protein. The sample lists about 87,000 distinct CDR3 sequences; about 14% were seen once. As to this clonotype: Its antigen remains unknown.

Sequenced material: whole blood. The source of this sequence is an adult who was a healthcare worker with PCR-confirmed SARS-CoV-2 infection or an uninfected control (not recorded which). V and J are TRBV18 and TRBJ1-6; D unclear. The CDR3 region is CASSPPVNSPLHF. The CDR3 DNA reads TGTGCCAGCTCACCACCTGTTAATTCACCCCTCCACTTT.